The rows below give T cell receptor beta chains drawn from one sample of a study of graft-versus-host responses after intestinal transplantation. Repertoires were generated with immunoSEQ multiplex PCR, while TCRdb's copy carries only in-frame clones and drops some. The sample records about 100,000 clones, 75% to 95% being singletons. These TCRs' antigens remain unknown. The specimen was unstimulated CD8+ T cells sorted from spleen or lymph node cells, collected before intestinal transplant. The receptors were sampled from a human donor who received an intestinal transplant. Each CDR3 is given with its conserved first and last residue. The D gene is left open where the match is weak. Expanded clones get a size class; other rows say once, few or many, or leave the size out.

j_gene: TRBJ1-6
abundance: .
v_gene: TRBV6-6
d_gene: TRBD1
CDR3nt: TGTGCCAGCAGAATCCGGGACAGGGGATTTTCACCCCTCCACTTT
CDR3aa: CASRIRDRGFSPLHF

j_gene: TRBJ2-1
abundance: .
v_gene: TRBV7-2
d_gene: TRBD2
CDR3nt: TGTGCCAGCAGCTTCCCGGGGCGCGGGGGGGCCCGGGAGCAGTTCTTC
CDR3aa: CASSFPGRGGAREQFF

j_gene: TRBJ2-1
abundance: few
v_gene: TRBV10-1
d_gene: TRBD2
CDR3nt: TGCGCCAGCAGTGAGTTTCAGCGGGAGTGGTACAATGAGCAGTTCTTC
CDR3aa: CASSEFQREWYNEQFF

j_gene: TRBJ1-4
abundance: .
v_gene: TRBV5-5
d_gene: TRBD1
CDR3nt: TGTGCCAGCAGCCTGGGACAGGGAGGAACTACTGAAAAACTGTTTTTT
CDR3aa: CASSLGQGGTTEKLFF

j_gene: TRBJ1-2
abundance: .
v_gene: TRBV29-1
d_gene: .
CDR3nt: TGCAGCGTTGAAGGCGGGACGGAGGGCGGCGGCTACACCTTC
CDR3aa: CSVEGGTEGGGYTF

j_gene: TRBJ2-1
abundance: .
v_gene: TRBV9
d_gene: TRBD2
CDR3nt: TGTGCCAGCAGCGAATTTCTAGCGGGAGTAGGTATAGATGAGCAGTTCTTC
CDR3aa: CASSEFLAGVGIDEQFF

j_gene: TRBJ2-7
abundance: .
v_gene: TRBV11-2
d_gene: .
CDR3nt: TGTGCCAGCAGCTTACCGACCGGGACCCCATACGAGCAGTACTTC
CDR3aa: CASSLPTGTPYEQYF

j_gene: TRBJ1-4
abundance: .
v_gene: TRBV27
d_gene: .
CDR3nt: TGTGCCAGCAGTTTAGGTTGGGGGGCATCTAATGAAAAACTGTTTTTT
CDR3aa: CASSLGWGASNEKLFF

j_gene: TRBJ1-5
abundance: .
v_gene: TRBV28
d_gene: .
CDR3nt: TGTGCCAGCAGTTTTTCGGGTAGGATCGATGGGCCCCAGCATTTT
CDR3aa: CASSFSGRIDGPQHF

j_gene: TRBJ2-1
abundance: once
v_gene: TRBV13
d_gene: .
CDR3nt: TGTGCCAGCCGGCTAGCTGGGAATGAGCAGTTCTTC
CDR3aa: CASRLAGNEQFF

j_gene: TRBJ1-2
abundance: .
v_gene: TRBV25-1
d_gene: TRBD1
CDR3nt: TGTGCCAGCATATCGACAGGGGGCTCCAAGTTTGGCTACACCTTC
CDR3aa: CASISTGGSKFGYTF

j_gene: TRBJ2-1
abundance: .
v_gene: TRBV9
d_gene: TRBD2
CDR3nt: TGTGCCAGCAGCGTAGACGGGACTACAGACAATGAGCAGTTCTTC
CDR3aa: CASSVDGTTDNEQFF

j_gene: TRBJ2-7
abundance: .
v_gene: TRBV9
d_gene: .
CDR3nt: TGTGCCAGCAGCAGGCAGGGGGGCTACGAGCAGTACTTC
CDR3aa: CASSRQGGYEQYF

j_gene: TRBJ2-7
abundance: .
v_gene: TRBV11-1
d_gene: .
CDR3nt: TGTGCCAGCAGCTCGGAGACAGGCTACGAGCAGTACTTC
CDR3aa: CASSSETGYEQYF

j_gene: TRBJ2-3
abundance: .
v_gene: TRBV27
d_gene: TRBD2
CDR3nt: TGTGCCAGCAGTTTGGTTCGGGGACTAGCCCAGGATACGCAGTATTTT
CDR3aa: CASSLVRGLAQDTQYF

j_gene: TRBJ1-2
abundance: .
v_gene: TRBV11-3
d_gene: TRBD1
CDR3nt: TGTGCCAGCAGCCCCCAGCAGGGGGTTAACTATGGCTACACCTTC
CDR3aa: CASSPQQGVNYGYTF

j_gene: TRBJ2-5
abundance: .
v_gene: TRBV4-1
d_gene: .
CDR3nt: TGCGCCAGCAGCCAAGATCGAGGTGGAGATGTATGGGAAGAGACCCAGTACTTC
CDR3aa: CASSQDRGGDVWEETQYF

j_gene: TRBJ1-2
abundance: .
v_gene: TRBV6-5
d_gene: TRBD1
CDR3nt: TGTGCCAGCAGCACACAGGGGGTAAATGGCTACACCTTC
CDR3aa: CASSTQGVNGYTF

j_gene: TRBJ2-1
abundance: .
v_gene: TRBV18
d_gene: .
CDR3nt: TGTGCCAGCTCACCTGATCAGAGCTCCTACAATGAGCAGTTCTTC
CDR3aa: CASSPDQSSYNEQFF

j_gene: TRBJ2-7
abundance: .
v_gene: TRBV7-9
d_gene: .
CDR3nt: TGTGCCAGCAGCACGCGGGACTTCTACGAGCAGTACTTC
CDR3aa: CASSTRDFYEQYF

j_gene: TRBJ1-5
abundance: .
v_gene: TRBV2
d_gene: .
CDR3nt: TGTGCCAGCAGAGAGACAGTATGGGGCGATCAGCCCCAGCATTTT
CDR3aa: CASRETVWGDQPQHF

j_gene: TRBJ1-5
abundance: .
v_gene: TRBV27
d_gene: .
CDR3nt: TGTGCCAGCAGTCCGGTAGAGGGGGATCAGCCCCAGCATTTT
CDR3aa: CASSPVEGDQPQHF